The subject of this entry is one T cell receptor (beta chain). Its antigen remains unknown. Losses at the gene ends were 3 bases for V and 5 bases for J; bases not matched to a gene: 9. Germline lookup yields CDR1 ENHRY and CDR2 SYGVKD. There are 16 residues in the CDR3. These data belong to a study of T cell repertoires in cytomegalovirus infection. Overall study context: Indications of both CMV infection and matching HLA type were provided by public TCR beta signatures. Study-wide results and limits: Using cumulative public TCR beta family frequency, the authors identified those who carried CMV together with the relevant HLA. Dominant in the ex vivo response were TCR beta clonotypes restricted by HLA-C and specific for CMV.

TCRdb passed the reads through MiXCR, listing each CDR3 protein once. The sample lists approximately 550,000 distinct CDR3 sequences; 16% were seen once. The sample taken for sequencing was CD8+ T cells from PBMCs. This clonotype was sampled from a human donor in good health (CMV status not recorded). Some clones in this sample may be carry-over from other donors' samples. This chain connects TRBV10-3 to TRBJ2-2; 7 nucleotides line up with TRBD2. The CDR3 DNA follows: TGTGCCATCAGTGAAGGAGGACTAGTTGATACCGGGGAGCTGTTTTTT. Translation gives CAISEGGLVDTGELFF.